The 8 T cell receptor beta chains reported below all come from one sample, sequenced in a study of shared clonotypes between healthy human individuals. Clones were read by immunoSEQ multiplex PCR, and TCRdb kept only the in-frame ones, dropping some. Seen here are about 1.1 million clones, roughly 74% observed once, and the top ten hold 0.5% to 0.65%. Input material: memory CD4+ T cells from PBMCs. Subset specified: CD45RA-negative fraction. These receptors all come from a man in his late teens or twenties in good health. Some clones in this sample may be carry-over from other donors' samples.

As for this clone: Just one base apart from a much larger clone, this may be a read error. The chain carries TRBV18 and TRBJ2-6; D remains ambiguous. The CDR3 totals 14 residues. Germline loops: CDR1 KGHSH, CDR2 LQKENI. V gave up 3 bases and J gave up 2 bases, with 5 bases separating them. In DNA, the CDR3 is TGTGCCAGCTCACCTCTACCTGGGGCCAACGTCCTGACTTTC. Its protein product is CASSPLPGANVLTF.

The rearrangement uses TRBV18 and TRBJ1-1; D perhaps matches TRBD1 (6 bases). V shed 0 bases and J shed 3 bases, with 8 bases lying between them. This CDR3 region has 14 residues. CDR1 and CDR2 from the germline V gene are KGHSH and LQKENI. CDR3 DNA: TGTGCCAGCTCACCACCGAAGGGGGACACTGAAGCTTTCTTT. The encoded protein is CASSPPKGDTEAFF.

The V and J genes are TRBV28 and TRBJ2-7, with D perhaps TRBD1 (6 bases). Germline CDR1 is MDHEN and CDR2 is SYDVKM. There are 13 residues in the CDR3. Between the trimmed V and J ends, which lost 6 bases and 6 bases, there was a span of 15 bases. This CDR3 reads CASSTLTGFEQYF. CDR3 nucleotide sequence: TGTGCCAGCAGCACGCTAACAGGGTTCGAGCAGTACTTC.

This chain uses TRBV27 with TRBJ1-1; D is ambiguous. Germline lookup yields CDR1 MNHEY and CDR2 SMNVEV (reference sequence). The CDR3 loop spans 16 amino acids. V gave up 6 bases and J gave up 0 bases, with 17 bases separating them. The CDR3: CASRPDLGLMNTEAFF. CDR3 sequence (DNA): TGTGCCAGCAGGCCAGATCTCGGACTGATGAACACTGAAGCTTTCTTT.

The genes are TRBV18 and TRBJ2-3; 7 bases are shared with TRBD2. Germline lookup yields CDR1 KGHSH and CDR2 LQKENI. Germline trimming cut 1 base from V and 6 bases from J; bases unmatched to any gene: 10. The CDR3 loop spans 16 amino acids. CDR3 DNA sequence: TGTGCCAGCTCACCACTTTCGGGAGGCCCAGCGGATACGCAGTATTTT. It encodes CASSPLSGGPADTQYF.

The rearrangement links TRBV19 to TRBJ2-1, with 12 bases identical to TRBD2. V gave up 7 bases and J gave up 7 bases; unmatched junction bases: 8. The CDR3 is made up of 15 amino acids. Germline assignment: CDR1 LNHDA and CDR2 SQIVND (reference sequence). This CDR3 is CASTPRLAGGNEQFF. CDR3 sequence (DNA): TGTGCCAGTACGCCACGGCTAGCGGGGGGGAATGAGCAGTTCTTC. The whole variable domain, filled in from reference TRBV19 and TRBJ2-1, reads DGGITQSPKYLFRKEGQNVTLSCEQNLNHDAMYWYRQDPGQGLRLIYYSQIVNDFQKGDIAEGYSVSREKKESFPLTVTSAQKNPTAFYLCASTPRLAGGNEQFFGPGTRLTVL.

The rearrangement uses TRBV5-1 and TRBJ2-1; D gene uncertain. The CDR3 runs to 15 residues. Looked up from germline, CDR1 is SGHRS and CDR2 is YFSETQ. V gave up 0 bases and J gave up 7 bases, with 14 bases separating them. CDR3 in DNA: TGCGCCAGCAGCTTGGCCTCGGCAGACTTGAATGAGCAGTTCTTC. Its protein is CASSLASADLNEQFF.

CDR3 protein: CASSRRGADTQYF. The CDR3 region has the DNA TGTGCCAGCAGTCGACGGGGGGCGGATACGCAGTATTTT. J is TRBJ2-3 and V is TRBV7-2; maybe TRBD2 (7 bases). This CDR3 is 13 amino acids long. Trimming cost V 6 bases and J 6 bases, with 13 bases left between them. The germline gives CDR1 SGHTA, CDR2 FQGNSA.